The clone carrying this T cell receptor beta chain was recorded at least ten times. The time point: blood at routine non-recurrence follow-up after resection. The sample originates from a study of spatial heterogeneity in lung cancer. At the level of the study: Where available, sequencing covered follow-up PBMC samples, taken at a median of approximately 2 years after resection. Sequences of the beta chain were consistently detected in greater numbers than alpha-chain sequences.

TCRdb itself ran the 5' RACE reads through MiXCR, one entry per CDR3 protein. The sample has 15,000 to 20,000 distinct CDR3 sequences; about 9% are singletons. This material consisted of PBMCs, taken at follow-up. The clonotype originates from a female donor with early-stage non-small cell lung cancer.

CDR3 region: CASSRDRGTDTQYF. CDR3 DNA: TGTGCCAGCAGCCGGGACAGGGGGACAGATACGCAGTATTTT. The chain combines TRBV14 with TRBJ2-3; 11 bases map to TRBD1. V was pared by 4 bases and J by 3 bases, with 0 bases of the junction left unmatched. The CDR3 runs 14 residues. Germline CDR1 SGHDN, CDR2 FVKESK.